Listed below are T cell receptor beta chains from one sample, sequenced in a study of cytomegalovirus exposure and HLA in healthy donors. Sequencing used immunoSEQ multiplex PCR; TCRdb keeps in-frame clones, though not all of them. The ten top clones account for approximately 1.6%, within a sample of about 120,000 clones. The sequenced sample consisted of PBMCs. These receptors originate from a woman in her thirties or forties in good health and CMV-seropositive. The CDR3 runs from the conserved cysteine through the conserved F or W. Each record gives: J gene, D gene, V gene, CDR3 DNA, CDR3 protein. D genes are given only for firm matches.

J gene: TRBJ2-7
D gene: TRBD1
V gene: TRBV19
CDR3 DNA: TGTGCCAGTAGTATACTCCCGGGACAGCAAACCTACGAGCAGTACTTC
CDR3 protein: CASSILPGQQTYEQYF

J gene: TRBJ1-2
D gene: TRBD1
V gene: TRBV2
CDR3 DNA: TGTGCCAGCAGCCCCGGGACAGGGACGGACTATGGCTACACCTTC
CDR3 protein: CASSPGTGTDYGYTF

J gene: TRBJ2-1
D gene: .
V gene: TRBV9
CDR3 DNA: TGTGCCAGCAGCGTAGACGGGGACTCCTACAATGAGCAGTTCTTC
CDR3 protein: CASSVDGDSYNEQFF

J gene: TRBJ2-1
D gene: TRBD2
V gene: TRBV9
CDR3 DNA: TGTGCCAGCAGCGTAACATGGGGACTAGGAGGCTATGAGCAGTTCTTC
CDR3 protein: CASSVTWGLGGYEQFF

J gene: TRBJ2-7
D gene: .
V gene: TRBV5-1
CDR3 DNA: TGCGCCAGCAGCTTGACTCCCACTTCCTACGAGCAGTACTTC
CDR3 protein: CASSLTPTSYEQYF

J gene: TRBJ2-7
D gene: TRBD2
V gene: TRBV14
CDR3 DNA: TGTGCCAGCAGCCAAGACCTAACCGGGACTAGCGGGAGACATAGGGCCGAGCAGTACTTC
CDR3 protein: CASSQDLTGTSGRHRAEQYF

J gene: TRBJ2-7
D gene: .
V gene: TRBV7-3
CDR3 DNA: TGTGCCAGCAGCCCTACCCCAGGGTACGAGCAGTACTTC
CDR3 protein: CASSPTPGYEQYF

J gene: TRBJ2-3
D gene: TRBD2
V gene: TRBV11-2
CDR3 DNA: TGTGCCAGCAGCTTGGGGGGGATCACAGATACGCAGTATTTT
CDR3 protein: CASSLGGITDTQYF

J gene: TRBJ2-7
D gene: TRBD2
V gene: TRBV10-2
CDR3 DNA: TGCGCCAGCAGTGATACTAGCGTCTCCTACGAGCAGTACTTC
CDR3 protein: CASSDTSVSYEQYF

J gene: TRBJ2-5
D gene: .
V gene: TRBV7-9
CDR3 DNA: TGTGCCAGCAGCCAAGCGGCGGGACCAGAAGAGACCCAGTACTTC
CDR3 protein: CASSQAAGPEETQYF

J gene: TRBJ2-3
D gene: .
V gene: TRBV19
CDR3 DNA: TGTGCCAGTAATCCAGCGGGTCAAAATACGCAGTATTTT
CDR3 protein: CASNPAGQNTQYF

J gene: TRBJ2-1
D gene: TRBD1
V gene: TRBV19
CDR3 DNA: TGTGCCAGTAGTAACCCCGCCGGGACAGGGGACAATGAGCAGTTCTTC
CDR3 protein: CASSNPAGTGDNEQFF

J gene: TRBJ2-2
D gene: .
V gene: TRBV4-3
CDR3 DNA: TGCGCCAGCAGCCAACTCAGGTCGAAAGGGGAGCTGTTTTTT
CDR3 protein: CASSQLRSKGELFF

J gene: TRBJ2-3
D gene: .
V gene: TRBV18
CDR3 DNA: TGTGCCAGTCGCTCAACCCAGGGCACAGATACGCAGTATTTT
CDR3 protein: CASRSTQGTDTQYF

J gene: TRBJ2-3
D gene: TRBD2
V gene: TRBV4-3
CDR3 DNA: TGCGCCAGCAGCCAAGTCCCGGGAGGTTTAACAGATACGCAGTATTTT
CDR3 protein: CASSQVPGGLTDTQYF

J gene: TRBJ2-7
D gene: TRBD1
V gene: TRBV10-2
CDR3 DNA: TGCGCCAGCAGTTTTAACAGGGGGCTCAACGACGAGCAGTACTTC
CDR3 protein: CASSFNRGLNDEQYF

J gene: TRBJ2-7
D gene: .
V gene: TRBV4-1
CDR3 DNA: TGCGCCAGCAGCCAAGAAGAGGTATCCTACGAGCAGTACTTC
CDR3 protein: CASSQEEVSYEQYF

J gene: TRBJ2-5
D gene: TRBD2
V gene: TRBV9
CDR3 DNA: TGTGCCAGCAGCGGGGCGGGAGGATGGGGAGAGACCCAGTACTTC
CDR3 protein: CASSGAGGWGETQYF

J gene: TRBJ1-5
D gene: .
V gene: TRBV5-1
CDR3 DNA: TGCGCCAGCAGCTTGGCAGGGCGTAGCAATCAGCCCCAGCATTTT
CDR3 protein: CASSLAGRSNQPQHF

J gene: TRBJ1-1
D gene: .
V gene: TRBV7-2
CDR3 DNA: TGTGCCAGCAGCTTGGCAGATGTGAACACTGAAGCTTTCTTT
CDR3 protein: CASSLADVNTEAFF

J gene: TRBJ2-1
D gene: .
V gene: TRBV5-1
CDR3 DNA: TGCGCCAGCAGCTGGGACCCTGCGGGGAATGAGCAGTTCTTC
CDR3 protein: CASSWDPAGNEQFF

J gene: TRBJ2-5
D gene: TRBD2
V gene: TRBV7-3
CDR3 DNA: TGTGCCAGCAGCTTTAAAGCGGGAGTTGCTGAGACCCAGTACTTC
CDR3 protein: CASSFKAGVAETQYF

J gene: TRBJ2-7
D gene: .
V gene: TRBV10-3
CDR3 DNA: TGTGCCACCCGGGGGAACGAGCAGTACTTC
CDR3 protein: CATRGNEQYF

J gene: TRBJ1-1
D gene: TRBD1
V gene: TRBV10-3
CDR3 DNA: TGTGCCATCAGTGAAGACAGGGGAGCTTTCTTT
CDR3 protein: CAISEDRGAFF

J gene: TRBJ1-3
D gene: TRBD1
V gene: TRBV30
CDR3 DNA: TGTGCCTGGAGTGTACGACAGGGGGTGTCGGGAAACACCATATATTTT
CDR3 protein: CAWSVRQGVSGNTIYF

J gene: TRBJ1-1
D gene: .
V gene: TRBV6-1
CDR3 DNA: TGTGCCAGCAGTGAATGGAAGGGAGTGGCTTTCTTT
CDR3 protein: CASSEWKGVAFF

J gene: TRBJ2-7
D gene: .
V gene: TRBV28
CDR3 DNA: TGTGCCAGCAGGTCCCAGGGGGGATCCTACGAGCAGTACTTC
CDR3 protein: CASRSQGGSYEQYF

J gene: TRBJ2-5
D gene: TRBD1
V gene: TRBV2
CDR3 DNA: TGTGCCAGCAGGGGACTGACAGGGGCTGGGACCCAGTACTTC
CDR3 protein: CASRGLTGAGTQYF

J gene: TRBJ2-7
D gene: TRBD2
V gene: TRBV27
CDR3 DNA: TGTGCCAGCAGTTTATTCGGACTAGCGGGTAGCGAGCAGTACTTC
CDR3 protein: CASSLFGLAGSEQYF

J gene: TRBJ2-1
D gene: TRBD2
V gene: TRBV5-1
CDR3 DNA: TGCGCCAGCAGCAACCTGACAGGGCGCGAAGCGGGAGGTGAGCAGTTCTTC
CDR3 protein: CASSNLTGREAGGEQFF

J gene: TRBJ2-2
D gene: TRBD2
V gene: TRBV5-1
CDR3 DNA: TGCGCCAGCAGACCTCCGGGACTAGCGGGAGGAAGTTATGGCACCGGGGAGCTGTTTTTT
CDR3 protein: CASRPPGLAGGSYGTGELFF

J gene: TRBJ2-7
D gene: TRBD1
V gene: TRBV28
CDR3 DNA: TGTGCCAGCAGTATCCCGGGACAGGGGGTCGAGCAGTACTTC
CDR3 protein: CASSIPGQGVEQYF

J gene: TRBJ1-3
D gene: TRBD1
V gene: TRBV5-1
CDR3 DNA: TGCGCCAGCAGCACAGGGGTTGGAAACACCATATATTTT
CDR3 protein: CASSTGVGNTIYF

J gene: TRBJ2-7
D gene: TRBD1
V gene: TRBV5-1
CDR3 DNA: TGCGCCAGCAGCTATACAGGGGGTGACTACGAGCAGTACTTC
CDR3 protein: CASSYTGGDYEQYF

J gene: TRBJ2-7
D gene: TRBD2
V gene: TRBV15
CDR3 DNA: TGTGCCACCAGCGGCGGGACTAGCGGGTCCTACGAGCAGTACTTC
CDR3 protein: CATSGGTSGSYEQYF

J gene: TRBJ1-4
D gene: .
V gene: TRBV9
CDR3 DNA: TGTGCCAGCAGCCCCCAGGTCTATGAAAAACTGTTTTTT
CDR3 protein: CASSPQVYEKLFF

J gene: TRBJ2-1
D gene: .
V gene: TRBV11-3
CDR3 DNA: TGTGCCAGCAGCTCCTCGCTGGGGGGCAATGAGCAGTTCTTC
CDR3 protein: CASSSSLGGNEQFF

J gene: TRBJ2-7
D gene: .
V gene: TRBV30
CDR3 DNA: TGTGCCTGGAGTGGACTTAGAGCGTTTAGCTCCTACGAGCAGTACTTC
CDR3 protein: CAWSGLRAFSSYEQYF

J gene: TRBJ1-5
D gene: .
V gene: TRBV4-3
CDR3 DNA: TGCGCCAGCAGCCAAGAGGGGGGAGGTCAGCCCCAGCATTTT
CDR3 protein: CASSQEGGGQPQHF

J gene: TRBJ2-2
D gene: .
V gene: TRBV11-2
CDR3 DNA: TGTGCCAGCAGCTTATTGAGACGGATAAGCGACACCGGGGAGCTGTTTTTT
CDR3 protein: CASSLLRRISDTGELFF

J gene: TRBJ1-1
D gene: .
V gene: TRBV5-4
CDR3 DNA: TGTGCCAGCAGCTCGGGACTCACGAGGGCCGCTGAAGCTTTCTTT
CDR3 protein: CASSSGLTRAAEAFF

J gene: TRBJ2-1
D gene: TRBD2
V gene: TRBV27
CDR3 DNA: TGTGCCAGCAGGGAGCGGGAGATTATTAATGAGCAGTTCTTC
CDR3 protein: CASREREIINEQFF

J gene: TRBJ2-7
D gene: TRBD1
V gene: TRBV6-5
CDR3 DNA: TGTGCCAGCAGTCACTATAGGCAGGGGGACGAGCAGTACTTC
CDR3 protein: CASSHYRQGDEQYF

J gene: TRBJ1-4
D gene: .
V gene: TRBV5-4
CDR3 DNA: TGTGCCAGCAGTTGGGGGGACGCCGTTAATGAAAAACTGTTTTTT
CDR3 protein: CASSWGDAVNEKLFF

J gene: TRBJ2-2
D gene: TRBD2
V gene: TRBV6-1
CDR3 DNA: TGTGCCAGCAGTGCCTCTAGCGGGAGGTCCACCGGGGAGCTGTTTTTT
CDR3 protein: CASSASSGRSTGELFF